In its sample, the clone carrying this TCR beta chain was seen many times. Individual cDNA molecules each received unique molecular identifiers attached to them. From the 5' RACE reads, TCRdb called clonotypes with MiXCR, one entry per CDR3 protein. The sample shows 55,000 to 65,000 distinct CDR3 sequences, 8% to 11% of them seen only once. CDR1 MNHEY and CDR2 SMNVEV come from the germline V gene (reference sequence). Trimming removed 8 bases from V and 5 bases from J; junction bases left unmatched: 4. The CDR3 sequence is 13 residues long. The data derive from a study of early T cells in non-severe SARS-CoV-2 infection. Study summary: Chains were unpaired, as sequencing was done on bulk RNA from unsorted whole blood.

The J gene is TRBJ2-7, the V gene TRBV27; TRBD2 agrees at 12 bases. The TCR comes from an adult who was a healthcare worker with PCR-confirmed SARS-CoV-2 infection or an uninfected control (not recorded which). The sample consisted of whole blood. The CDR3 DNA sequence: TGTGCCAGCGGACTAGCGGGATATAACGAGCAGTACTTC. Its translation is CASGLAGYNEQYF.